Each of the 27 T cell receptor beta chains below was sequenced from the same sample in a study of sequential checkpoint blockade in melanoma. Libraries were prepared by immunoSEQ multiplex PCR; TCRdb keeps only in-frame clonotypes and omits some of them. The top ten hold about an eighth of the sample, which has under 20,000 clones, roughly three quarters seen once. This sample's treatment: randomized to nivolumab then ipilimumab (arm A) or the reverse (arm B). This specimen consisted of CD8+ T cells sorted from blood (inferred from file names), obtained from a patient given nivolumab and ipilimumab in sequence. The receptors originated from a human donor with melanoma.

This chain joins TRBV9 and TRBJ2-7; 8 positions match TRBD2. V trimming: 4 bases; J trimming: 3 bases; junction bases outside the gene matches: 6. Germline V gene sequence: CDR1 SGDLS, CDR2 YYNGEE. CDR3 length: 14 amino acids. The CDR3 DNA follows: TGTGCCAGCAGCCTCGGGGGGGAGATCTACGAGCAGTACTTC. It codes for CASSLGGEIYEQYF.

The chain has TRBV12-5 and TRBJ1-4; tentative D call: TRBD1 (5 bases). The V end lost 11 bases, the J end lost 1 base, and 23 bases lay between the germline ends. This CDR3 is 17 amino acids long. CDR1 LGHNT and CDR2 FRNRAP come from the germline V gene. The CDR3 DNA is TGTGCTGGCCACAAGAGGGGTTGGCGGGAAACTAATGAAAAACTGTTTTTT. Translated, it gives CAGHKRGWRETNEKLFF. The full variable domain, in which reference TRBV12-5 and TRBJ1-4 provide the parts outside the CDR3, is DARVTQTPRHKVTEMGQEVTMRCQPILGHNTVFWYRQTMMQGLELLAYFRNRAPLDDSGMPKDRFSAEMPDATLATLKIQPSEPRDSAVYFCAGHKRGWRETNEKLFFGSGTQLSVL.

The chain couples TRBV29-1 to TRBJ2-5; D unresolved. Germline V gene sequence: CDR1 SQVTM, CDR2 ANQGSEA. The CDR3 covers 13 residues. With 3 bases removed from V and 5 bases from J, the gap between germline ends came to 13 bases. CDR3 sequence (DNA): TGCAGCGTTGAGACTGATGATGGTGAGACCCAGTACTTC. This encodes CSVETDDGETQYF.

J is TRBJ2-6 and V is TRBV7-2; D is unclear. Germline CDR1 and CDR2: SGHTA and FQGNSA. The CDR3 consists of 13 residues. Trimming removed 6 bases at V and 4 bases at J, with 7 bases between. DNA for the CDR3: TGTGCCAGCAGTCGAGGAGGGGCCAACGTCCTGACTTTC. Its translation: CASSRGGANVLTF.

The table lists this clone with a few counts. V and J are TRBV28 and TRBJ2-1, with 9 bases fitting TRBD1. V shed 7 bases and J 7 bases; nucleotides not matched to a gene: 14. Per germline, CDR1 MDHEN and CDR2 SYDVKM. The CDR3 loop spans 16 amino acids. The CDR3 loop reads CASTPLGGQGPNEQFF. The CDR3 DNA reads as TGTGCCAGCACGCCGCTGGGGGGACAGGGTCCAAATGAGCAGTTCTTC.

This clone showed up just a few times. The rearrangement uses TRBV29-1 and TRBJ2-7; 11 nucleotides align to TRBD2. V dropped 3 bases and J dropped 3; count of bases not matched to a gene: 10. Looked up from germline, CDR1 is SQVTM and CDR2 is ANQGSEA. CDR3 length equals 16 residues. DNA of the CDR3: TGCAGCGTTGATGGGTTAGCGGGAGGGCGTGACTACGAGCAGTACTTC. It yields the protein CSVDGLAGGRDYEQYF.

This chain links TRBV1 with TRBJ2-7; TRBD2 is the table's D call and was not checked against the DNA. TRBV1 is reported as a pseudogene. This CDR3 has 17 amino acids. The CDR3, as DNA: TGCACCAGCAGCCTACCCTCGGGTAGCGGGGGACTTTACGAGCAGTACTTC. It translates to CTSSLPSGSGGLYEQYF.

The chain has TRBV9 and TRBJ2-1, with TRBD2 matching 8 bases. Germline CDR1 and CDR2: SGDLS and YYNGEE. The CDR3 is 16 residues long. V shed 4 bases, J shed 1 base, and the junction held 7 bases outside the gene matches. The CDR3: CASSITGGRSYNEQFF. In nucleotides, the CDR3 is TGTGCCAGCAGCATAACGGGGGGGCGATCCTACAATGAGCAGTTCTTC.

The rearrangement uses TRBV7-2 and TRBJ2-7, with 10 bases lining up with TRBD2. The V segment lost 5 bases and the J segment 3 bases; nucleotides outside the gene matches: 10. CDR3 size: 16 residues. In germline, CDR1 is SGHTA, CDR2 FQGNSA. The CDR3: CASSLRGTSAHYEQYF. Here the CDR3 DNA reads TGTGCCAGCAGCCTCCGCGGGACTAGCGCGCACTACGAGCAGTACTTC.

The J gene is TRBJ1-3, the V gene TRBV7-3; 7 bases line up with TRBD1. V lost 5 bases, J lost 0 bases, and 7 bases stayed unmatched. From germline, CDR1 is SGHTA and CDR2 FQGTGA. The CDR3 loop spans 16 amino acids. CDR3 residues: CASSTRQGVSGNTIYF. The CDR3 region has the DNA TGTGCCAGCAGCACCAGACAGGGAGTCTCTGGAAACACCATATATTTT.

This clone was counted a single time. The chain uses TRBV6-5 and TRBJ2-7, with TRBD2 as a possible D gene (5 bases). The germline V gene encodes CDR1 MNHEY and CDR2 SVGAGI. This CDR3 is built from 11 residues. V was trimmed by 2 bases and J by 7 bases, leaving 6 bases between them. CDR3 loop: CASSYGSEQYF. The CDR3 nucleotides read TGTGCCAGCAGTTACGGGAGTGAGCAGTACTTC.

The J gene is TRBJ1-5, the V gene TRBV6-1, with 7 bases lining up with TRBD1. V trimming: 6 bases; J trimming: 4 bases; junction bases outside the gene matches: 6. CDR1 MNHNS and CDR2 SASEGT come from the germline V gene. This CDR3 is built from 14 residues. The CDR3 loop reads CASSLGGWNQPQHF. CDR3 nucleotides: TGTGCCAGCAGCCTAGGGGGCTGGAATCAGCCCCAGCATTTT.

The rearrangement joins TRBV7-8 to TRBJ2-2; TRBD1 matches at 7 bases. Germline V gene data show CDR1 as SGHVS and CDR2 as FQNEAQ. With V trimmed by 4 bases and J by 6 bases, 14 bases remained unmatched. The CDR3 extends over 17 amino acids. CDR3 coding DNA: TGTGCCAGCAGCTCCCCCACCCTCGACAGGGCCGCCGGGGAGCTGTTTTTT. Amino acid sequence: CASSSPTLDRAAGELFF.

CDR3 in DNA: TGTGCCAGCAGCCCTGGAAGAGGCTCCTACAATGAGCAGTTCTTC. Translation gives CASSPGRGSYNEQFF. The V and J genes are TRBV5-6 and TRBJ2-1; D is unresolved. The CDR3 totals 15 residues. Germline V gene lookup returns CDR1 SGHDT and CDR2 YYEEEE. V lost 4 bases to trimming and J lost 0 bases, with 11 bases between them. The complete variable domain, with remaining parts taken from reference TRBV5-6 and TRBJ2-1, reads DAGVTQSPTHLIKTRGQQVTLRCSPKSGHDTVSWYQQALGQGPQFIFQYYEEEERQRGNFPDRFSGHQFPNYSSELNVNALLLGDSALYLCASSPGRGSYNEQFFGPGTRLTVL.

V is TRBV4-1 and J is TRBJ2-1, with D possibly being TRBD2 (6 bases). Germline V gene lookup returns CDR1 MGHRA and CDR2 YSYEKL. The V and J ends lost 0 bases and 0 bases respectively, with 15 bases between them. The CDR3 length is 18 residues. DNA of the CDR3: TGCGCCAGCAGCCAAGAGGTTCTAACTAGCTTCTCCTACAATGAGCAGTTCTTC. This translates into CASSQEVLTSFSYNEQFF.

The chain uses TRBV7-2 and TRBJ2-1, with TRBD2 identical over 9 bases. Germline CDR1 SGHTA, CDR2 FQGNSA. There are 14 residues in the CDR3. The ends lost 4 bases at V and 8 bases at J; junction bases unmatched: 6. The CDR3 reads CASSSAGLADEQFF. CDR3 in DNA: TGTGCCAGCAGCTCCGCGGGACTAGCAGATGAGCAGTTCTTC. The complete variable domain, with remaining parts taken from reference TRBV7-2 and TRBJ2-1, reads GAGVSQSPSNKVTEKGKDVELRCDPISGHTALYWYRQSLGQGLEFLIYFQGNSAPDKSGLPSDRFSAERTGGSVSTLTIQRTQQEDSAVYLCASSSAGLADEQFFGPGTRLTVL.

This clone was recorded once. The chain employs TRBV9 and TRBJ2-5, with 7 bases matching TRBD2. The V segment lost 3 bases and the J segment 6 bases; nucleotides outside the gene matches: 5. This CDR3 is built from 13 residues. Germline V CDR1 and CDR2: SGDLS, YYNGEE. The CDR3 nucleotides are TGTGCCAGCAGCGAGGGAGGGGAACAGACCCAGTACTTC. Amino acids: CASSEGGEQTQYF.

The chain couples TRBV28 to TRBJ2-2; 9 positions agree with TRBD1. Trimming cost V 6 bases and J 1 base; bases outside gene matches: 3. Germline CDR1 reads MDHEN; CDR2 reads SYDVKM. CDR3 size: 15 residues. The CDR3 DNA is TGTGCCAGCAGAGTGGGACAGGGGAACACCGGGGAGCTGTTTTTT. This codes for CASRVGQGNTGELFF.

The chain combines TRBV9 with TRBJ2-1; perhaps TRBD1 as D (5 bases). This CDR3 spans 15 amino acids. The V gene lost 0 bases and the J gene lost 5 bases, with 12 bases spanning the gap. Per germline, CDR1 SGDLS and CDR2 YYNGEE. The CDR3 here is CASSVEGALDNEQFF. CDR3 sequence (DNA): TGTGCCAGCAGCGTAGAAGGGGCGCTGGACAATGAGCAGTTCTTC.

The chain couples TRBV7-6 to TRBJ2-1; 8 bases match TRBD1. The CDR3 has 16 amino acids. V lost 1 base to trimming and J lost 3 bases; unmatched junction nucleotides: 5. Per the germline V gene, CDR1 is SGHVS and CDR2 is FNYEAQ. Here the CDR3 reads CASSLDGTGYYNEQFF. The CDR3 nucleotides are TGTGCCAGCAGCTTAGACGGGACAGGATACTACAATGAGCAGTTCTTC. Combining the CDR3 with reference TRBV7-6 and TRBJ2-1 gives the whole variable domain GAGVSQSPRYKVTKRGQDVALRCDPISGHVSLYWYRQALGQGPEFLTYFNYEAQQDKSGLPNDRFSAERPEGSISTLTIQRTEQRDSAMYRCASSLDGTGYYNEQFFGPGTRLTVL.

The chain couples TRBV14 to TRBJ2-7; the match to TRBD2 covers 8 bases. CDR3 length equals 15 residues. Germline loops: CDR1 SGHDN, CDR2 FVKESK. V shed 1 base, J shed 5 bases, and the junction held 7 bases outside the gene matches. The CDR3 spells CASSQVAGRSNEQYF. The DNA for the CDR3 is TGTGCCAGCAGCCAAGTAGCGGGACGGTCCAACGAGCAGTACTTC.

CDR3 sequence (DNA): TGTGCCAGCAGTTACTCACCAGGTAGTTACACTGAAGCTTTCTTT. The encoded protein is CASSYSPGSYTEAFF. The chain employs TRBV6-6 and TRBJ1-1; D uncertain. Looked up from germline, CDR1 is MNHNY and CDR2 is SVGAGI (reference sequence). Trimming took 0 bases from V and 3 from J, leaving 11 bases between them. This CDR3 spans 15 amino acids.

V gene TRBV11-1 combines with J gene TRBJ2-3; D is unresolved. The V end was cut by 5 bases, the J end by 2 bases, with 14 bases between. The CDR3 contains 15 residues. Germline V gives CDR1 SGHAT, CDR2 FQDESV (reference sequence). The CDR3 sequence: CASSTRQFTTDTQYF. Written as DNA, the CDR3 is TGTGCCAGCAGCACGAGACAATTTACCACAGATACGCAGTATTTT.

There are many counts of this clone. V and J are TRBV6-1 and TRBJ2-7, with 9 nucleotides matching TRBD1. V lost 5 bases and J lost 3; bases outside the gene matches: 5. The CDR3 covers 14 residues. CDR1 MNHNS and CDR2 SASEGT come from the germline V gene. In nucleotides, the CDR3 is TGTGCCAGCAGTAAAGAGGGACAGGGCTACGAGCAGTACTTC. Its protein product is CASSKEGQGYEQYF.

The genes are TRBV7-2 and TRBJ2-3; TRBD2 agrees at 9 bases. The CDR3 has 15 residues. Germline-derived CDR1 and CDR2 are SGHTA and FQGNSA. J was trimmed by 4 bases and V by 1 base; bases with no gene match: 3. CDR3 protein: CASSLGAGGADTQYF. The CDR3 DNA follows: TGTGCCAGCAGCTTAGGAGCGGGGGGCGCAGATACGCAGTATTTT.

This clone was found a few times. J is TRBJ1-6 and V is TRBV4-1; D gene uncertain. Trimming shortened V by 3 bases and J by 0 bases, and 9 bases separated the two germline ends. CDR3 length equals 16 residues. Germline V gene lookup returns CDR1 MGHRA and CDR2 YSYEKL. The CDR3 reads CASSHNANSYNSPLHF. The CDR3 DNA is TGCGCCAGCAGCCATAATGCTAACTCCTATAATTCACCCCTCCACTTT.

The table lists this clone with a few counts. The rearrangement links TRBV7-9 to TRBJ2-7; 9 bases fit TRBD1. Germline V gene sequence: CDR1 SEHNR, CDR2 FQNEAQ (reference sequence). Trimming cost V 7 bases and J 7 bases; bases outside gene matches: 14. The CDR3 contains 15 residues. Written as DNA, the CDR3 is TGTGCCAGCATCGCAGACTCGGGACAGGGTCGGGAGCAGTACTTC. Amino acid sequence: CASIADSGQGREQYF.